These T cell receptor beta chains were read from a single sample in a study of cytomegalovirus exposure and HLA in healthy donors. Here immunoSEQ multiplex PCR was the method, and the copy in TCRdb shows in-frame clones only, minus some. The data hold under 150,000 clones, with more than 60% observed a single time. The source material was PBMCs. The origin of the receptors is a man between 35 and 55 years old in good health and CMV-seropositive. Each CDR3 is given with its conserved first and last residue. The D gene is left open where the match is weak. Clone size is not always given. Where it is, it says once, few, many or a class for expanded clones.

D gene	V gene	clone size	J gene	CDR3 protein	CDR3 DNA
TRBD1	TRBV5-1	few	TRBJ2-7	CASSLEVTGSYEQYF	TGCGCCAGCAGCTTGGAGGTGACAGGGTCCTACGAGCAGTACTTC
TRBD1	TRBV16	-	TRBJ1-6	CASSLDRGLSPLHF	TGTGCCAGCAGTCTCGACAGGGGGCTTTCACCCCTCCACTTT
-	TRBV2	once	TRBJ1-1	CASRGRANTEAFF	TGTGCCAGCAGGGGCAGGGCCAACACTGAAGCTTTCTTT
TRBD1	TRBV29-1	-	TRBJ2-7	CSAKPAGTGAGEQYF	TGCAGCGCTAAACCGGCCGGGACAGGGGCTGGGGAGCAGTACTTC
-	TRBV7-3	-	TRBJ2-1	CASSLNALPNNEQFF	TGTGCCAGCAGCTTAAACGCACTTCCTAACAATGAGCAGTTCTTC
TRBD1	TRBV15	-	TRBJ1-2	CATSRGRQGRNYGYTF	TGTGCCACCAGCAGGGGTAGACAGGGAAGAAACTATGGCTACACCTTC
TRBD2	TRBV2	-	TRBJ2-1	CASSNLLAGGLDEQFF	TGTGCCAGCAGCAATTTACTAGCGGGAGGATTGGATGAGCAGTTCTTC
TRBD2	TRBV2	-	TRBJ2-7	CASRVLAGGPREQYF	TGTGCCAGCAGGGTACTAGCGGGAGGGCCTAGGGAGCAGTACTTC
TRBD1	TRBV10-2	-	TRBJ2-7	CASSEWAGGGGEQYF	TGCGCCAGCAGTGAGTGGGCAGGGGGCGGCGGCGAGCAGTACTTC
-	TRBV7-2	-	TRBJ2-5	CASSPAGWAETQYF	TGTGCCAGCAGTCCGGCGGGATGGGCAGAGACCCAGTACTTC
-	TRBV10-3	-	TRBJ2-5	CAISESGGGGQETQYF	TGTGCCATCAGTGAGTCGGGAGGGGGTGGTCAAGAGACCCAGTACTTC
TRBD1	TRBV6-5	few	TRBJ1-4	CASSYGTDATNEKLFF	TGTGCCAGCAGTTACGGGACAGACGCAACTAATGAAAAACTGTTTTTT
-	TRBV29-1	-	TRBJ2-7	CSVAGPGALSEQYF	TGCAGCGTGGCGGGACCGGGTGCTTTAAGCGAGCAGTACTTC
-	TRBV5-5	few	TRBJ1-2	CASSIYSYGYTF	TGTGCCAGCAGCATTTACAGCTATGGCTACACCTTC
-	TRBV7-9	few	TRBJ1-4	CASSSMRPGHGWGKLFF	TGTGCCAGCAGCTCGATGAGGCCGGGACATGGATGGGGAAAACTGTTTTTT
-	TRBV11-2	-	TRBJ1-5	CASSLRQGVQPQHF	TGTGCCAGCAGCCTCCGGCAGGGTGTTCAGCCCCAGCATTTT
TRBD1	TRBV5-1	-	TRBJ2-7	CASSLGWQGAYEQYF	TGCGCCAGCAGCCTGGGGTGGCAGGGGGCCTACGAGCAGTACTTC
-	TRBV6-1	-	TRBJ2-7	CATWAGYEQYF	TGTGCCACCTGGGCAGGCTACGAGCAGTACTTC
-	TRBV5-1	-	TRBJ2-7	CASSLVTGTQSSYEQYF	TGCGCCAGCAGCCTCGTGACCGGGACTCAGAGCTCCTACGAGCAGTACTTC
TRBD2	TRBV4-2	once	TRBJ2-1	CASSQDLGGGGVDEQFF	TGTGCCAGCAGCCAAGATTTAGGTGGCGGGGGGGTCGATGAGCAGTTCTTC
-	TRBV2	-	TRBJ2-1	CASTRVSSYNEQFF	TGTGCCAGCACCAGGGTAAGCTCCTACAATGAGCAGTTCTTC
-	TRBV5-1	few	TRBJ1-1	CASSVQQNTEAFF	TGCGCCAGCAGCGTACAACAGAACACTGAAGCTTTCTTT